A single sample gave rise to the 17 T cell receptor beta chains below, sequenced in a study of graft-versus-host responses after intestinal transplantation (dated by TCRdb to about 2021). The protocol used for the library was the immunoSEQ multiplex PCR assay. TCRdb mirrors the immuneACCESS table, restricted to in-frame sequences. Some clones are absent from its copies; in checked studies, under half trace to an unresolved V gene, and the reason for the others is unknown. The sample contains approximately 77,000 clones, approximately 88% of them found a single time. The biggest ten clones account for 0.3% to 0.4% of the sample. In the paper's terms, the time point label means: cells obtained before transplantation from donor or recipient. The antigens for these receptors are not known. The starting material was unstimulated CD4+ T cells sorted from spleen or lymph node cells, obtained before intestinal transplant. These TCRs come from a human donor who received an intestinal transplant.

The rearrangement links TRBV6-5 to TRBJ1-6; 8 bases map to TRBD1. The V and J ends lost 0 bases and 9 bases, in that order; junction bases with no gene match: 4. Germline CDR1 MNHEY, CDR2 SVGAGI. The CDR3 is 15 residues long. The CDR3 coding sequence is TGTGCCAGCAGTTACTCTGGGACAGGAGGTTCACCCCTCCACTTT. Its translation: CASSYSGTGGSPLHF.

CDR3: CASTLAGGKHNEQFF. DNA of the CDR3: TGTGCCAGCACACTAGCGGGGGGGAAACACAATGAGCAGTTCTTC. V usage is TRBV25-1 and J usage is TRBJ2-1; the match to TRBD2 covers 13 bases. Germline V CDR1 and CDR2: MGHDK, SYGVNS. V shed 7 bases, J shed 5 bases, and the junction held 5 bases outside the gene matches. The CDR3 loop spans 15 amino acids.

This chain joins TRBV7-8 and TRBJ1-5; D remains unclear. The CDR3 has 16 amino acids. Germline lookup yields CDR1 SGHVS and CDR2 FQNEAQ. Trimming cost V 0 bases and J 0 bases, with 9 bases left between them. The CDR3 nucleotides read TGTGCCAGCAGCTTAGCAACAGCATATAGCAATCAGCCCCAGCATTTT. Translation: CASSLATAYSNQPQHF.

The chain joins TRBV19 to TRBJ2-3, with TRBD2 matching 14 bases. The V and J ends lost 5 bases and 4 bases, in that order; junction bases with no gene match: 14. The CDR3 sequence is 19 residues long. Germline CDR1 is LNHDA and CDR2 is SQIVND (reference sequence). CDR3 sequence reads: CASSGGLAGEQRRADTQYF. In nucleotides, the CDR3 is TGTGCCAGTAGTGGGGGACTAGCGGGAGAACAACGGCGGGCAGATACGCAGTATTTT.

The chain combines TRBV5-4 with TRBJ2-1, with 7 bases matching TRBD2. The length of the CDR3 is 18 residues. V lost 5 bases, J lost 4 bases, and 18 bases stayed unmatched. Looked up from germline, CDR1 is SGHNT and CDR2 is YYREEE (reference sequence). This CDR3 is CASRSHPRGGQGYNEQFF. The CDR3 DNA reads TGTGCCAGCAGATCCCACCCTCGCGGGGGTCAGGGATACAATGAGCAGTTCTTC.

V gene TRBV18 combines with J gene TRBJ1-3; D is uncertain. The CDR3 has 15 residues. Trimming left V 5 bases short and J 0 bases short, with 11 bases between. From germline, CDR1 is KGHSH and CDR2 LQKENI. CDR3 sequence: CASSNIQNSGNTIYF. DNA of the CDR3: TGTGCCAGCTCAAACATCCAGAACTCTGGAAACACCATATATTTT. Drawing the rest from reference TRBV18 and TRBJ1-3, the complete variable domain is NAGVMQNPRHLVRRRGQEARLRCSPMKGHSHVYWYRQLPEEGLKFMVYLQKENIIDESGMPKERFSAEFPKEGPSILRIQQVVRGDSAAYFCASSNIQNSGNTIYFGEGSWLTVV.

In DNA, the CDR3 is TGCGCCAGCAGCTTGGGACTAGCGCCAACCTACGAGCAGTACTTC. Its protein product is CASSLGLAPTYEQYF. This chain links TRBV5-1 with TRBJ2-7; 8 bases are a match to TRBD2. With V trimmed by 0 bases and J by 2 bases, 4 bases remained unmatched. This CDR3 has 15 residues. CDR1 SGHRS and CDR2 YFSETQ come from the germline V gene.

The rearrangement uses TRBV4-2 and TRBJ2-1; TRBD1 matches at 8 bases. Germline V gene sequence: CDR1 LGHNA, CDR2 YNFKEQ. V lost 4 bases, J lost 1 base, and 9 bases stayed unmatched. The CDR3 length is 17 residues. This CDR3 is CASSPGQGTSSYNEQFF. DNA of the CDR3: TGTGCCAGCAGCCCCGGACAGGGTACAAGTTCCTACAATGAGCAGTTCTTC.

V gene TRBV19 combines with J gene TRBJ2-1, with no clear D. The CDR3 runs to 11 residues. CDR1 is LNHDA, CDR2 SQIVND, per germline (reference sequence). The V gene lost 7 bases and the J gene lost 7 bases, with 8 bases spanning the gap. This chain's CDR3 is CASKSVNEQFF. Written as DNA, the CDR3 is TGTGCCAGTAAATCCGTTAATGAGCAGTTCTTC.

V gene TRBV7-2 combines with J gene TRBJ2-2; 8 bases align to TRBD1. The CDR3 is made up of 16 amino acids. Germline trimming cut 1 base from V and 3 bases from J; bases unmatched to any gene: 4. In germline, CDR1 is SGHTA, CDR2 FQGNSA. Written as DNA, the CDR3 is TGTGCCAGCAGCTTAGGAGGCAGGGGGCACACCGGGGAGCTGTTTTTT. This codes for CASSLGGRGHTGELFF.

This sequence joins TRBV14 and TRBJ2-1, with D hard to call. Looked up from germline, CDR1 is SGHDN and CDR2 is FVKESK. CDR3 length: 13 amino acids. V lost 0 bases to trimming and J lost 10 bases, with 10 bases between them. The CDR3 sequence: CASSQDGLGEQFF. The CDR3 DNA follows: TGTGCCAGCAGCCAAGATGGGCTGGGCGAGCAGTTCTTC.

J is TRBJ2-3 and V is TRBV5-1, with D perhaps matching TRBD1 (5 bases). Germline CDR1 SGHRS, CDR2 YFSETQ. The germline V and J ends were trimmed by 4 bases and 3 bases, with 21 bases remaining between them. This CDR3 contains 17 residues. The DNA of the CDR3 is TGCGCCAGCAGCCCCGGACCCCGGCAGGGATTAACAGATACGCAGTATTTT. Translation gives CASSPGPRQGLTDTQYF.

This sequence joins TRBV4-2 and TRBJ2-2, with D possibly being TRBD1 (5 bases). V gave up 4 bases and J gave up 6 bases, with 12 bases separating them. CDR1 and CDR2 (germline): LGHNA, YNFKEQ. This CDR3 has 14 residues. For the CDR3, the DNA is TGTGCCAGCAGCCCCTCCGACAGCGCCGGGGAGCTGTTTTTT. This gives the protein CASSPSDSAGELFF.

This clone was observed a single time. CDR3 bases: TGTGCCAGCAGCTTAAAGGGGATGACGGGAGATCGTGGTGCCGGGGAGCTGTTTTTT. Protein: CASSLKGMTGDRGAGELFF. The chain combines TRBV11-1 with TRBJ2-2; tentatively, D is TRBD2 (6 bases). The length of the CDR3 is 19 residues. Trimming left V 2 bases short and J 6 bases short, with 25 bases between. Germline CDR1 SGHAT, CDR2 FQDESV (reference sequence).

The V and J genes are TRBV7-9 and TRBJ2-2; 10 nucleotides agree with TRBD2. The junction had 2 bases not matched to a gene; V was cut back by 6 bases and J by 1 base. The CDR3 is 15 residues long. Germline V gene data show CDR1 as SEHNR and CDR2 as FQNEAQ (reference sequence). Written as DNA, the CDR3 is TGTGCCAGCAGATGGACTAGCGGGAACACCGGGGAGCTGTTTTTT. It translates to CASRWTSGNTGELFF.

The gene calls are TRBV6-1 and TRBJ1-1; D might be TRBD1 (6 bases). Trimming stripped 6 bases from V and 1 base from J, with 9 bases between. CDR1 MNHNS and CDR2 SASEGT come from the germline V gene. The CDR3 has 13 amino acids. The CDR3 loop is CASSLTGNTEAFF. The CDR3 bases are TGTGCCAGCAGCCTGACAGGGAACACTGAAGCTTTCTTT.

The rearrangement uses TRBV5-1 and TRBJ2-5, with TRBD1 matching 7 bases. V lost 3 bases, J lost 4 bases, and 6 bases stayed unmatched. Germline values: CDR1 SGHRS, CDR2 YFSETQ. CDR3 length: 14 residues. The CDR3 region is CASSSGQVSETQYF. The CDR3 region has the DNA TGCGCCAGCAGCTCAGGACAGGTCTCAGAGACCCAGTACTTC.